The clone carrying this TCR beta chain was counted between two and nine times. TCRdb reprocessed the reads via MiXCR and lists one record per CDR3 protein. This table holds a few hundred thousand distinct CDR3 sequences, 17% found once. The data belong to a study of T cell repertoires in cytomegalovirus infection. Across the whole study: From public TCR beta signatures came an indication of both CMV infection and matching HLA type.

V lost 0 bases to trimming and J lost 2 bases, with 11 bases between them. Germline CDR1 reads SGDLS; CDR2 reads YYNGEE. This CDR3 comprises 15 residues. The sequenced sample was PBMCs. V is TRBV9 and J is TRBJ2-5, with D possibly TRBD1 on 6 matching bases. The TCR originated in a human donor in good health (CMV status not recorded). Some clones in this sample may be carry-over from other donors' samples. The CDR3 here is CASSVATGQQETQYF. As DNA, the CDR3 is TGTGCCAGCAGCGTAGCTACCGGACAGCAAGAGACCCAGTACTTC.